This T cell receptor (beta chain) is from a study of blood T cell repertoires in COVID-19 (dated by TCRdb to 2018 to 2020). Background for the entire study: The collaborator samples originated in the United States, Italy and Spain and spanned the acute and convalescent phases of COVID-19. The sample metadata nearly always contained a de-identified subject ID, COVID-19 status, age in years and sex. HLA class I and class II types, where available, came from metadata supplied by the sample provider rather than from assay-based typing. Subjects who had been exposed to COVID-19, were actively infected with it, or had recovered from it provided the deeply sampled blood TCRbeta repertoires that made up the dataset. The samples were drawn from two sources: the first 160 participants of the ongoing ImmuneRACE study, and 950 to 1,500 subjects contributed by 6 global collaborators. The material from the prospective study consisted of cDNA or gDNA derived from T cells, B-cell-depleted T cells, or PBMCs. A freely available public database, intended as a resource for researchers studying the immune response to SARS-CoV-2, is where the repertoires were released. Here is what the overall study found, with its caveats: How much clinical and demographic metadata was included differed by source and by participant, and the metadata was provided uncurated.

One collaborating source in Seattle enrolled patients during active infection and followed them longitudinally through the course of disease. The collaborating institutions used their own protocols to collect whole blood in K2EDTA tubes. For TCRbeta analysis, collaborators shipped samples in one of three forms: frozen whole blood, isolated PBMCs, or DNA extracted from either of those sample types. TCRbeta CDR3 regions were amplified from genomic DNA by means of the immunoSEQ Assay, a bias-controlled multiplex PCR. On the study's bioinformatics: Nucleated cell counts per sample were estimated from amplification of reference gene primers within the assay. Sequence reads were collapsed and filtered to measure the absolute abundance of every unique TCRbeta CDR3 rearrangement. For each sample, productive Simpson clonality was calculated as the square root of Simpson's diversity index across productive rearrangements. The table was pulled from immuneACCESS by TCRdb, which kept in-frame rearrangements only. Such tables lose some clones; where checked, under half of the loss comes from unresolved V genes, and the rest has no known cause. V and J calls and clone size are as listed in that table; D and trimming were resolved from the DNA. The sample profile shows over 200,000 clones; around 89% of them were found once. About 2.5% of the sample rests with the top ten.

Looking up the germline V gene (reference sequence) yields CDR1 SEHNR and CDR2 FQNEAQ. V drops 4 bases and J drops 0 bases, leaving 12 bases in between. The CDR3, cysteine through phenylalanine, is 15 amino acids long. The kept DNA is CDR3 alone, 45 bases in frame from the first base. Concerning this clone: It lacks a known antigen. Per-base qualities were not stored, and no clone one base away is much larger.

The receptor comes from a man aged 30 to 39 with COVID-19, enrolled during active disease. The sequencing input was peripheral blood. The V gene is TRBV7-9 and the J gene is TRBJ2-5, and perhaps TRBD1 as D gene, on 6 matching bases. The encoded CDR3 is CASSSSDSYQETQYF. The nucleotide sequence is given as TGTGCCAGCAGCTCTTCGGACAGTTACCAAGAGACCCAGTACTTC.